This entry features one T cell receptor beta chain sequence. V lost 0 bases, J lost 8 bases, and 14 bases lay in between. The CDR3 consists of 16 residues. CDR1 is SNHLY, CDR2 FYNNEI, per germline. This record comes from a study of patients and donors after allogeneic stem cell transplantation. A single record per CDR3 protein comes from TCRdb applying MiXCR to the RT-PCR reads. The data hold hundreds of thousands of distinct CDR3 sequences, with 16% observed a single time. This receptor was obtained from a human donor who was either an allogeneic HSCT recipient or a stem cell or donor lymphocyte infusion donor (not recorded which). It is not recorded whose cells these are; they may come from a transplant donor. The chain employs TRBV2 and TRBJ1-6; TRBD1 is a possible D gene (5 bases). Sequencing input: blood, either unsorted or a sorted T cell fraction (not recorded which). CDR3 protein: CASSEAGGRGDSPLHF. CDR3 coding DNA: TGTGCCAGCAGTGAAGCGGGGGGAAGGGGCGATTCACCCCTCCACTTT.